The rows below give T cell receptor beta chains drawn from one sample of a study of beta chain features in type 1 diabetes. Repertoires were generated with immunoSEQ multiplex PCR, while TCRdb's copy carries only in-frame clones and drops some. The data contain fewer than 650,000 clones, around 15% of them singletons. The sequenced sample was naive CD4+ T cells from blood. These receptors were collected from a man aged 18 to 30 in good health. CDR3s leave out the opening cysteine and the closing phenylalanine or tryptophan. A D gene is named only where the DNA matches it firmly. Size values are once, few and many counts, or a class for expanded clones, and some rows have none.

>.|.|TRBV7-8|TRBJ2-2
ASSLLANTGELF
>.|TRBD1|TRBV6-5|TRBJ1-5
ASSARQGGKQPQH
>.|.|TRBV2|TRBJ2-5
ASSEKDRQETQY
>.|.|TRBV5-4|TRBJ1-4
ASRTGPFGNEKLF
>.|.|TRBV30|TRBJ1-2
AWSVGGQGGGYT
>.|.|TRBV30|TRBJ1-2
AWSMARANYGYT
>few|.|TRBV7-9|TRBJ2-7
ASSLALRGPYEQY
>few|TRBD1|TRBV29-1|TRBJ1-1
STDRGWTEAF
>few|TRBD1|TRBV5-1|TRBJ2-2
ASSLGQGNTGELF
>few|.|TRBV18|TRBJ1-1
ASSPQSQNTEAF
>.|.|TRBV7-3|TRBJ2-1
ASSFSSGRRNEQF